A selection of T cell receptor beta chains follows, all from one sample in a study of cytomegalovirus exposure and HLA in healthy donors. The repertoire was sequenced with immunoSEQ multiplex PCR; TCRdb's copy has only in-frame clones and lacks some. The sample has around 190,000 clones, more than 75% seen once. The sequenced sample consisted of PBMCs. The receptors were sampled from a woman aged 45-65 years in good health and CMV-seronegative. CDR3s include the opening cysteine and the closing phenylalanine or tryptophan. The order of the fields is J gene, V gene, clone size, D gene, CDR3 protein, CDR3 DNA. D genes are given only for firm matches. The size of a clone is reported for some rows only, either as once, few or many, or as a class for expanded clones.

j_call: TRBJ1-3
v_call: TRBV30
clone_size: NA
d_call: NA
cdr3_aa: CAWSALTGNTIYF
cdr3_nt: TGTGCCTGGAGCGCTCTTACAGGAAACACCATATATTTT

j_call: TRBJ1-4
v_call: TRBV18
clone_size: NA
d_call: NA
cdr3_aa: CASSPTGIPNEKLFF
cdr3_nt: TGTGCCAGCTCACCTACAGGGATCCCTAATGAAAAACTGTTTTTT

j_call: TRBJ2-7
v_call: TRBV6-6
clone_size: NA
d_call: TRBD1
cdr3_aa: CASRTGTGSEQYF
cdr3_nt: TGTGCCAGCAGAACCGGGACAGGGAGCGAGCAGTACTTC

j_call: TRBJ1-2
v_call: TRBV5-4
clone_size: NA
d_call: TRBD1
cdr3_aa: CASSLIGTGDRYGYTF
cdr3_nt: TGTGCCAGCAGCTTGATAGGGACAGGGGATCGCTATGGCTACACCTTC

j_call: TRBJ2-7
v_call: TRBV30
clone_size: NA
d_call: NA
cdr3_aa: CAWSVLSGSEQYF
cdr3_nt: TGTGCCTGGAGTGTCCTATCGGGATCCGAGCAGTACTTC

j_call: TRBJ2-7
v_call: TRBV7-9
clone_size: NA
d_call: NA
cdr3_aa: CASSPRQGREQYF
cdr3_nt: TGTGCCAGCAGCCCCCGGCAGGGCCGCGAGCAGTACTTC

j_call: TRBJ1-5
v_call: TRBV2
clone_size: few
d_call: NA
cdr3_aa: CASSENHSNQPQHF
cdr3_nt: TGTGCCAGCAGTGAAAATCATAGCAATCAGCCCCAGCATTTT

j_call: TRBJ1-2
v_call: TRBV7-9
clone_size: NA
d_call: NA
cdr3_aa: CASSFWGDYGYTF
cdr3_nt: TGTGCCAGCAGCTTTTGGGGGGACTATGGCTACACCTTC

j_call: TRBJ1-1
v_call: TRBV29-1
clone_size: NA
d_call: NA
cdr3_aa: CSSGGSGKMNTEAFF
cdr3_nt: TGCAGCTCGGGGGGGTCAGGGAAGATGAACACTGAAGCTTTCTTT

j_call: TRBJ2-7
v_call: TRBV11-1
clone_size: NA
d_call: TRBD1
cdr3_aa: CASSLDPPGQGHEQYF
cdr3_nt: TGTGCCAGCAGCCTAGACCCCCCGGGACAGGGCCACGAGCAGTACTTC